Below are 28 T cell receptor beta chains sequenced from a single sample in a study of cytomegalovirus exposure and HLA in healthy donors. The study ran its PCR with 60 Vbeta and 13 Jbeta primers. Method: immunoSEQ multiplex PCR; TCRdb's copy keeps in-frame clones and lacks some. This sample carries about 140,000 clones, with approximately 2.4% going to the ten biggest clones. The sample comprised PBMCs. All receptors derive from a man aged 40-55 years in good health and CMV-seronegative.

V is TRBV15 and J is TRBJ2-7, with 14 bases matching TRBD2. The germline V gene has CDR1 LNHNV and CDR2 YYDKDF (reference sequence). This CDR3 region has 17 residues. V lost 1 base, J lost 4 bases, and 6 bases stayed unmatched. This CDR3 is CATSRVGLAGAPYEQYF. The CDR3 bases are TGTGCCACCAGCAGAGTGGGACTAGCGGGGGCCCCATACGAGCAGTACTTC. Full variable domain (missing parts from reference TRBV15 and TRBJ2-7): DAMVIQNPRYQVTQFGKPVTLSCSQTLNHNVMYWYQQKSSQAPKLLFHYYDKDFNNEADTPDNFQSRRPNTSFCFLDIRSPGLGDTAMYLCATSRVGLAGAPYEQYFGPGTRLTVT.

The CDR3 region has the DNA TGTGCCAGCAGTCCCCCCCCTGGAGGCGGGGTCACTGAAGCTTTCTTT. Translation gives CASSPPPGGGVTEAFF. The J gene is TRBJ1-1, the V gene TRBV28; no definite D call. V was trimmed by 5 bases and J by 4 bases, leaving 20 bases between them. The CDR3 has 16 amino acids. From germline, CDR1 is MDHEN and CDR2 SYDVKM.

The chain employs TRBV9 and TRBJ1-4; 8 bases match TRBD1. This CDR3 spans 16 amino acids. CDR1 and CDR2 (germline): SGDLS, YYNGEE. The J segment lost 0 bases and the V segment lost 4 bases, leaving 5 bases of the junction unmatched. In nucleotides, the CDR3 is TGTGCCAGCAGCAAATCACAGGGGGCAACTAATGAAAAACTGTTTTTT. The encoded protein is CASSKSQGATNEKLFF.

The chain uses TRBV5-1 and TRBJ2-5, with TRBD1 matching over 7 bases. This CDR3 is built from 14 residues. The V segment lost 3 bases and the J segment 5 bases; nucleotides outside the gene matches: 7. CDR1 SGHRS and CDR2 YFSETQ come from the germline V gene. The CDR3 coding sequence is TGCGCCAGCAGCTCTGTACAGGGGCCGGAGACCCAGTACTTC. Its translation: CASSSVQGPETQYF. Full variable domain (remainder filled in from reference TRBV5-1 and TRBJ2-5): KAGVTQTPRYLIKTRGQQVTLSCSPISGHRSVSWYQQTPGQGLQFLFEYFSETQRNKGNFPGRFSGRQFSNSRSEMNVSTLELGDSALYLCASSSVQGPETQYFGPGTRLLVL.

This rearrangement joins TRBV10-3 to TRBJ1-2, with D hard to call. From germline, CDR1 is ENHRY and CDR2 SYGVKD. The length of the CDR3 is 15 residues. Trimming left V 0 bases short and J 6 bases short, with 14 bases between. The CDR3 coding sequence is TGTGCCATCAGTGAGTCGTTCACGCAGAGGGATGGCTACACCTTC. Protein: CAISESFTQRDGYTF.

CDR3 sequence: CASSLERDTEAFF. For the CDR3, the DNA is TGTGCCAGCAGCTTAGAGAGGGACACTGAAGCTTTCTTT. The V gene is TRBV7-9, the J gene TRBJ1-1; D is unclear. The germline V and J ends were trimmed by 1 base and 3 bases, with 6 bases remaining between them. CDR3 length: 13 amino acids. Looked up from germline, CDR1 is SEHNR and CDR2 is FQNEAQ (reference sequence).

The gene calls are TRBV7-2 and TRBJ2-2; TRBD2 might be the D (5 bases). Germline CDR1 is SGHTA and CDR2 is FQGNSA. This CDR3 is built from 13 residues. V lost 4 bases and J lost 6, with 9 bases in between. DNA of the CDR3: TGTGCCAGCAGCTCGAGGGAATCCGGGGAGCTGTTTTTT. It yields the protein CASSSRESGELFF.

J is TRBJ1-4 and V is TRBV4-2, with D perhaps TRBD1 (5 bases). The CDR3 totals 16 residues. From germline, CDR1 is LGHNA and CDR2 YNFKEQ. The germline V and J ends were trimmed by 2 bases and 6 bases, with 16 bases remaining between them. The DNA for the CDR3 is TGTGCCAGCAGCCAACCGGGGCAGGGAGGGGATGAAAAACTGTTTTTT. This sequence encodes CASSQPGQGGDEKLFF.

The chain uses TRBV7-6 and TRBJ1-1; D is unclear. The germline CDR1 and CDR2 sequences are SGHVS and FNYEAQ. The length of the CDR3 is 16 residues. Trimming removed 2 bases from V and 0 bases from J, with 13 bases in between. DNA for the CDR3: TGTGCCAGCAGCTTATCTCCGAGACACCTGAACACTGAAGCTTTCTTT. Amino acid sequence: CASSLSPRHLNTEAFF.

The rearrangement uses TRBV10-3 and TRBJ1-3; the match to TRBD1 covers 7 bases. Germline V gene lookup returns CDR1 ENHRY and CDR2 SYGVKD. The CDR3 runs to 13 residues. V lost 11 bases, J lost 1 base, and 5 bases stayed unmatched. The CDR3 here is CAGTVNSGNTIYF. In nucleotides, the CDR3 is TGTGCCGGGACAGTGAATTCTGGAAACACCATATATTTT.

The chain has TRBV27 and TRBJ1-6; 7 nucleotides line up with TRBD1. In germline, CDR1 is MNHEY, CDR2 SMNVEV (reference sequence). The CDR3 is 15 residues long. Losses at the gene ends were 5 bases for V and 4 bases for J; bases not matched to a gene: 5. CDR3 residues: CASSEGQMYNSPLHF. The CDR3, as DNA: TGTGCCAGCAGTGAGGGACAGATGTATAATTCACCCCTCCACTTT.

Written as DNA, the CDR3 is TGTGCCAGCAGCCCCCGGGACAGGGGGGGGAATGAGCAGTTCTTC. This sequence encodes CASSPRDRGGNEQFF. V is TRBV11-3 and J is TRBJ2-1; the match to TRBD1 covers 11 bases. J was trimmed by 7 bases and V by 5 bases; bases with no gene match: 7. The CDR3 spans 15 residues. Germline values: CDR1 SGHNT, CDR2 YENEEA.

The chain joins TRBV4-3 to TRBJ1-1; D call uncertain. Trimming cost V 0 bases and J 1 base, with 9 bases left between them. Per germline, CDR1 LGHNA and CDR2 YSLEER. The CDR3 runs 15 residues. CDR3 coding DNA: TGCGCCAGCAGCCAAGATTCGGCAGGGAACACTGAAGCTTTCTTT. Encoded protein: CASSQDSAGNTEAFF.

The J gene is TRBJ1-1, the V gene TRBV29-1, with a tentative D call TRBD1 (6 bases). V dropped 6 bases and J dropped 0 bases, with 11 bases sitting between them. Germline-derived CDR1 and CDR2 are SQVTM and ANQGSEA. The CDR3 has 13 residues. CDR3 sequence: CSVGQFMNTEAFF. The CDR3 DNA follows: TGCAGCGTAGGACAGTTCATGAACACTGAAGCTTTCTTT. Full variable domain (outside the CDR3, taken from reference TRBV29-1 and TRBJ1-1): SAVISQKPSRDICQRGTSLTIQCQVDSQVTMMFWYRQQPGQSLTLIATANQGSEATYESGFVIDKFPISRPNLTFSTLTVSNMSPEDSSIYLCSVGQFMNTEAFFGQGTRLTVV.

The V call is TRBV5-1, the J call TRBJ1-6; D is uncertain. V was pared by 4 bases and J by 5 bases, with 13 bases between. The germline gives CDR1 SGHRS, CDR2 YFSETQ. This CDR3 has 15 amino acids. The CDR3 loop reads CASSPYPVHNSPLHF. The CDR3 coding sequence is TGCGCCAGCAGCCCGTACCCAGTCCATAATTCACCCCTCCACTTT.

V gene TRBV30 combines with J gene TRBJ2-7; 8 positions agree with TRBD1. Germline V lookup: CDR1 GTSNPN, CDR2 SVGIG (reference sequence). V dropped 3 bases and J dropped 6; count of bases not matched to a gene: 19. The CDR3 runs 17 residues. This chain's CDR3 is CAWSPGQEVPFVIEQYF. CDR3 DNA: TGTGCCTGGAGCCCGGGACAGGAGGTCCCCTTCGTCATCGAGCAGTACTTC.

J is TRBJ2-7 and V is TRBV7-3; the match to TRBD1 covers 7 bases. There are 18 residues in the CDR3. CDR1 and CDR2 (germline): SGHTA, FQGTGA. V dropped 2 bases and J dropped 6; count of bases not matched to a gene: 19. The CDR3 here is CASSLHSGTGQSAGEQYF. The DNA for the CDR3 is TGTGCCAGCAGCTTACACTCGGGGACGGGACAGTCCGCTGGCGAGCAGTACTTC. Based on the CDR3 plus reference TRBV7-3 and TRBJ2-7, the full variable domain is GAGVSQTPSNKVTEKGKYVELRCDPISGHTALYWYRQSLGQGPEFLIYFQGTGAADDSGLPNDRFFAVRPEGSVSTLKIQRTERGDSAVYLCASSLHSGTGQSAGEQYFGPGTRLTVT.

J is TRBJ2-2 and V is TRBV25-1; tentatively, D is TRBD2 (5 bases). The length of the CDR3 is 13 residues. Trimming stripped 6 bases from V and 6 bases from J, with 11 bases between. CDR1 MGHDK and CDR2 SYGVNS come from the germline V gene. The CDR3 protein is CASRLAGSGELFF. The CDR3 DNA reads TGTGCCAGCAGGCTAGCAGGTTCCGGGGAGCTGTTTTTT.

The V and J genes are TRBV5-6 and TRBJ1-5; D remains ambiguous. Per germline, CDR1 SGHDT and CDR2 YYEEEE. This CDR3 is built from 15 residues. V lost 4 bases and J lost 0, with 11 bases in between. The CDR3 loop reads CASSRLGDSNQPQHF. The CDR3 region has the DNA TGTGCCAGCAGCCGGCTGGGAGATAGCAATCAGCCCCAGCATTTT.

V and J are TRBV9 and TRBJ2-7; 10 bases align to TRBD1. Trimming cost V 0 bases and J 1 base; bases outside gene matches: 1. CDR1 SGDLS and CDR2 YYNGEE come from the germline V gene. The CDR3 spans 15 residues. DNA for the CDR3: TGTGCCAGCAGCGTAGGGACAGGGGGTTCCTACGAGCAGTACTTC. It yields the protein CASSVGTGGSYEQYF.

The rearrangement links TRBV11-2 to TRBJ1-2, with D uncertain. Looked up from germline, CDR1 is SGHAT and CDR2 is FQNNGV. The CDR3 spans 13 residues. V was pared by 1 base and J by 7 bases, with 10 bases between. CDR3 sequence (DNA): TGTGCCAGCAGCTTAGGCCGTGCGGGTGGCTACACCTTC. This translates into CASSLGRAGGYTF.

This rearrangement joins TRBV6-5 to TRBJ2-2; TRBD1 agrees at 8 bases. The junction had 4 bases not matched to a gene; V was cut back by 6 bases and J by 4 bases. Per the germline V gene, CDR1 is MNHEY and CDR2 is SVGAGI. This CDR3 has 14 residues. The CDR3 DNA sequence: TGTGCCAGCAGCAGGGGGCAACTCACCGGGGAGCTGTTTTTT. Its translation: CASSRGQLTGELFF.

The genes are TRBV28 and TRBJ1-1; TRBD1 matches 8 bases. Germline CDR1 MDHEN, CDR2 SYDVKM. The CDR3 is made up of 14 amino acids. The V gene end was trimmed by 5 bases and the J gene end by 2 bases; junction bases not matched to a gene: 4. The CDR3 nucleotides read TGTGCCAGCAGTCCGGGACAGGACAACACTGAAGCTTTCTTT. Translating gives CASSPGQDNTEAFF.

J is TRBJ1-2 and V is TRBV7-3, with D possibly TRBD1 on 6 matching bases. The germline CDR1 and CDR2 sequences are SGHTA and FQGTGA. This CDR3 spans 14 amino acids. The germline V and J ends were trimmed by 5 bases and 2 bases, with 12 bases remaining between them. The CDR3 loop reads CASSPQGQNYGYTF. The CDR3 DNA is TGTGCCAGCAGCCCGCAGGGACAAAACTATGGCTACACCTTC.

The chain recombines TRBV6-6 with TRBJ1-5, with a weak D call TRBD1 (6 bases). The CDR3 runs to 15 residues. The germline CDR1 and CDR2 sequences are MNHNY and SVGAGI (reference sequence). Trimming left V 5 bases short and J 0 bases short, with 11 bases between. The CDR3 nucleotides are TGTGCCAGCAGTACTTCAGGGGTTAGCAATCAGCCCCAGCATTTT. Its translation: CASSTSGVSNQPQHF.

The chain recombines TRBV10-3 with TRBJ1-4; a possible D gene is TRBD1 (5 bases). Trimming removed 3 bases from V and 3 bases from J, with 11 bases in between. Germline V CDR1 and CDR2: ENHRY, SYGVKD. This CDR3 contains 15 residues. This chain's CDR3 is CAISDRESSNEKLFF. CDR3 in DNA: TGTGCCATCAGTGACAGGGAATCCTCTAATGAAAAACTGTTTTTT.

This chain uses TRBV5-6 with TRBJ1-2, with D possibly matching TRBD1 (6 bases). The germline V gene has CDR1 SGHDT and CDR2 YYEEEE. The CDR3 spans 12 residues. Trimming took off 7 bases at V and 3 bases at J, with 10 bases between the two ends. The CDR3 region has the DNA TGTGCCAGCTCAGGACAGCACTATGGCTACACCTTC. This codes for CASSGQHYGYTF.

DNA for the CDR3: TGTGCCATCAGTGAGTCACAGCGGGGTAACACCGGGGAGCTGTTTTTT. The encoded protein is CAISESQRGNTGELFF. The chain combines TRBV10-3 with TRBJ2-2; 7 bases align to TRBD2. Germline trimming cut 0 bases from V and 2 bases from J; bases unmatched to any gene: 3. There are 16 residues in the CDR3. Germline CDR1 and CDR2: ENHRY and SYGVKD.